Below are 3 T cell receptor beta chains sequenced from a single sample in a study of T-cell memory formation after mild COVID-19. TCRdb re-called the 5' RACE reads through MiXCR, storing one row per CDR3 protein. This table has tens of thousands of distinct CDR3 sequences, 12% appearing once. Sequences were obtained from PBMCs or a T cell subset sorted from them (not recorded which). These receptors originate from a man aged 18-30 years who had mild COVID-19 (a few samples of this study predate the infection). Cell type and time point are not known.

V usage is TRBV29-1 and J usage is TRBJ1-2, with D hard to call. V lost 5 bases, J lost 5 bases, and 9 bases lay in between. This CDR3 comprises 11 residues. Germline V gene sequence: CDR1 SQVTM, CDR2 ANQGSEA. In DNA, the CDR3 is TGCAGCGTTTCAGACGGGTATGGCTACACCTTC. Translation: CSVSDGYGYTF.

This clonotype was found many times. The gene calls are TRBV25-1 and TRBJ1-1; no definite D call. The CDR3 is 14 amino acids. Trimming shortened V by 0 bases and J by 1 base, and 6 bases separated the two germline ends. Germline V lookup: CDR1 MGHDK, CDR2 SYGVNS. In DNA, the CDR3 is TGTGCCAGCAGTGAATATAGACAGAACACTGAAGCTTTCTTT. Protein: CASSEYRQNTEAFF.

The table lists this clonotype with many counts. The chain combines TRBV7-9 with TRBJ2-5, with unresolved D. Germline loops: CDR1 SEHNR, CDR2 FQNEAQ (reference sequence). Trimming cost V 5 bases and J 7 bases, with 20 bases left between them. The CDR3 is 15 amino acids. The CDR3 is CASSPPWPPVGTQYF. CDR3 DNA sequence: TGTGCCAGCAGCCCCCCCTGGCCCCCGGTGGGGACCCAGTACTTC.